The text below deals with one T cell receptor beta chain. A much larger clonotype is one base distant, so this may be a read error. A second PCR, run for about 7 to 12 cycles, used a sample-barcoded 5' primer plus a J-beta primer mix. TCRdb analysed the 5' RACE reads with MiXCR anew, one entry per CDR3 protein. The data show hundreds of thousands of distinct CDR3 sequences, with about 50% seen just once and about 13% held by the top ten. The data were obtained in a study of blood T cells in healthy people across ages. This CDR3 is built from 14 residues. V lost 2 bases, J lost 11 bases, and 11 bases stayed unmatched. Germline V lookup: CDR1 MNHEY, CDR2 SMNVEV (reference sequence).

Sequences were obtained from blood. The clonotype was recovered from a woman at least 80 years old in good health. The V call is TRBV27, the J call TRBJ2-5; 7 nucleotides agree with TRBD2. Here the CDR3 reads CASSLGRGTHEQYF. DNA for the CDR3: TGTGCCAGCAGTTTAGGGCGGGGGACCCATGAGCAGTACTTC.